This T cell receptor beta chain emerged from a study of blood T cells in healthy people across ages. Through a sample-barcoded 5' primer and a J-beta primer mix, a second PCR was run for roughly 7 to 11 cycles. TCRdb passed the 5' RACE reads through MiXCR, listing each CDR3 protein once. The sample carries approximately 1.5 million distinct CDR3 sequences, approximately 39% recorded once. Trimming removed 1 base from V and 8 bases from J, with 11 bases in between. From germline, CDR1 is LNHNV and CDR2 YYDKDF (reference sequence). The CDR3 sequence is 14 residues long. The source material was blood. V and J are TRBV15 and TRBJ1-4; a weak D match, TRBD1 (5 bases). The receptor comes from a woman under 30 in good health. The CDR3 region has the DNA TGTGCCACCAGCAGAGCAGGGCTGGGGGAAAAACTGTTTTTT. Amino acids: CATSRAGLGEKLFF. Based on the CDR3 plus reference TRBV15 and TRBJ1-4, the full variable domain is DAMVIQNPRYQVTQFGKPVTLSCSQTLNHNVMYWYQQKSSQAPKLLFHYYDKDFNNEADTPDNFQSRRPNTSFCFLDIRSPGLGDTAMYLCATSRAGLGEKLFFGSGTQLSVL.